Listed below are T cell receptor beta chains from one sample, sequenced in a study of cytomegalovirus exposure and HLA in healthy donors. TCRdb keeps only in-frame clones here, not all; method: immunoSEQ multiplex PCR. The table lists some 120,000 clones, around 75% of them singletons, with roughly 3% in the top ten. The sequenced sample was PBMCs. Receptors were obtained from a man younger than 40 in good health and CMV-seronegative. Each CDR3 is given with its conserved first and last residue. A D gene is named only where the DNA matches it firmly. For some rows the clone size is stated as once, few or many, or as a class when expanded; others skip it.

j_call d_call v_call cdr3_length clone_size cdr3_aa cdr3_nt
TRBJ2-1 TRBD2 TRBV19 15 - CASSTGTSGLNEQFF TGTGCCAGTAGTACCGGGACTAGCGGGTTGAATGAGCAGTTCTTC
TRBJ2-5 TRBD1 TRBV2 16 - CASGRPSRTGLKTQYF TGTGCCAGCGGAAGACCCTCCCGGACAGGGCTGAAGACCCAGTACTTC
TRBJ2-7 - TRBV27 14 - CASSRDWPSYEQYF TGTGCCAGCAGCCGAGACTGGCCCTCGTACGAGCAGTACTTC
TRBJ1-6 TRBD1 TRBV7-3 14 few CASSTGQKNSPLHF TGTGCCAGCAGCACGGGACAGAAAAATTCACCCCTCCACTTT
TRBJ2-3 - TRBV30 14 - CAWSHGGDTDTQYF TGTGCCTGGAGTCATGGAGGGGATACAGATACGCAGTATTTT
TRBJ2-5 - TRBV1 20 - CTSSQAPGLAGGPDQETQYF TGCACCAGCAGCCAAGCCCCAGGGCTAGCGGGAGGGCCTGACCAAGAGACCCAGTACTTC
TRBJ2-7 - TRBV11-2 14 - CASSPARDSYEQYF TGTGCCAGCAGCCCTGCTCGGGACTCCTACGAGCAGTACTTC
TRBJ2-1 - TRBV4-3 16 - CASSHGAGGPYNEQFF TGCGCCAGCAGCCACGGGGCCGGGGGACCTTACAATGAGCAGTTCTTC
TRBJ2-2 TRBD1 TRBV6-4 14 - CASSETGGTGELFF TGTGCCAGCAGTGAAACAGGGGGCACCGGGGAGCTGTTTTTT
TRBJ1-1 - TRBV10-2 14 - CASSVVTQNTEAFF TGCGCCAGCAGTGTTGTGACACAGAACACTGAAGCTTTCTTT
TRBJ1-5 - TRBV6-5 11 - CATMTGKAQHF TGTGCCACCATGACAGGCAAGGCCCAGCATTTT
TRBJ2-2 - TRBV5-5 16 - CASSLVGSANTGELFF TGTGCCAGCAGCCTGGTCGGGTCCGCGAACACCGGGGAGCTGTTTTTT
TRBJ1-5 TRBD1 TRBV19 14 - CASSISGGNQPQHF TGTGCCAGTAGTATCTCAGGGGGTAATCAGCCCCAGCATTTT
TRBJ1-1 - TRBV27 14 - CASSLGGSFAEAFF TGTGCCAGCAGTTTGGGGGGGTCTTTCGCTGAAGCTTTCTTT
TRBJ2-1 TRBD2 TRBV9 15 - CASSKSGGRYNEQFF TGTGCCAGCAGCAAAAGCGGGGGGCGATACAATGAGCAGTTCTTC
TRBJ2-1 - TRBV7-2 18 - CASSLALGGQPGRNEQFF TGTGCCAGCAGCTTAGCGCTGGGGGGGCAGCCGGGGAGGAATGAGCAGTTCTTC
TRBJ1-1 - TRBV5-4 14 - CASSLAGGLTEAFF TGTGCCAGCAGCTTGGCCGGGGGTTTGACTGAAGCTTTCTTT
TRBJ1-3 - TRBV10-3 15 - CAISESGGSGNTIYF TGTGCCATCAGTGAGTCAGGGGGCTCTGGAAACACCATATATTTT
TRBJ2-3 - TRBV7-2 15 - CASSLDYLSTDTQYF TGTGCCAGCAGCTTAGATTATCTTAGCACAGATACGCAGTATTTT
TRBJ1-1 - TRBV6-5 14 - CASSYSSGVTEAFF TGTGCCAGCAGTTACTCATCGGGGGTGACTGAAGCTTTCTTT
TRBJ2-6 TRBD1 TRBV6-1 19 - CASSEIPGTGAPGANVLTF TGTGCCAGCAGTGAAATACCTGGGACAGGGGCTCCTGGGGCCAACGTCCTGACTTTC
TRBJ2-3 TRBD1 TRBV7-3 14 few CASRLTGGEDTQYF TGTGCCAGCAGGTTGACAGGGGGAGAAGATACGCAGTATTTT
TRBJ2-1 - TRBV6-6 13 - CASSYSEVNEQFF TGTGCCAGCAGTTACTCGGAGGTGAATGAGCAGTTCTTC
TRBJ1-2 - TRBV14 14 few CASSQDYLAAGYTF TGTGCCAGCAGCCAAGACTACCTCGCGGCGGGCTACACCTTC
TRBJ2-2 TRBD1 TRBV30 15 - CAWRGDRGLSGELFF TGTGCCTGGAGGGGAGACAGGGGGCTTAGCGGGGAGCTGTTTTTT
TRBJ2-1 TRBD2 TRBV27 13 once CAIGLAEYNEQFF TGTGCCATAGGACTAGCGGAGTACAATGAGCAGTTCTTC
TRBJ2-3 - TRBV25-1 13 - CASSVPSTDTQYF TGTGCCAGCAGTGTCCCTAGCACAGATACGCAGTATTTT
TRBJ2-1 - TRBV4-1 13 once CASSQEGGNEQFF TGCGCCAGCAGCCAAGAAGGGGGTAATGAGCAGTTCTTC
TRBJ2-1 - TRBV27 15 - CASSNQGQAYNEQFF TGTGCCAGCAGTAATCAGGGGCAGGCCTACAATGAGCAGTTCTTC
TRBJ2-3 TRBD2 TRBV28 13 - CASSPGGLDTQYF TGTGCCAGCAGTCCGGGAGGGTTAGATACGCAGTATTTT
TRBJ1-1 - TRBV30 13 once CALRGRTNTEAFF TGTGCCCTTAGAGGGCGTACGAACACTGAAGCTTTCTTT
TRBJ2-7 - TRBV19 10 - CAAGSGEQYF TGTGCAGCCGGGAGTGGGGAGCAGTACTTC
TRBJ2-1 - TRBV6-6 12 - CASSFSRSEQFF TGTGCCAGCAGTTTCTCACGGTCTGAGCAGTTCTTC
TRBJ2-4 - TRBV7-9 12 - CASSPSNGIQYF TGTGCCAGCAGCCCTAGCAACGGCATTCAGTACTTC
TRBJ2-7 - TRBV7-8 13 few CASSYRGTYEQYF TGTGCCAGCAGTTACCGGGGTACCTACGAGCAGTACTTC
TRBJ2-2 - TRBV5-1 12 few CASKEPGGELFF TGCGCCAGCAAGGAGCCGGGCGGGGAGCTGTTTTTT
TRBJ2-2 TRBD2 TRBV27 15 - CASSLAGGLTGELFF TGTGCCAGCAGTTTAGCGGGAGGGCTAACCGGGGAGCTGTTTTTT
TRBJ1-1 TRBD1 TRBV2 14 - CASGGTGRGSKAFF TGTGCCAGCGGGGGGACAGGTAGAGGGTCTAAAGCTTTCTTT
TRBJ2-2 - TRBV9 13 few CASSVADTGELFF TGTGCCAGCAGCGTAGCAGACACCGGGGAGCTGTTTTTT
TRBJ2-1 TRBD1 TRBV11-3 15 - CASSSRDRGPNEQFF TGTGCCAGCAGCAGCCGGGACAGGGGCCCCAATGAGCAGTTCTTC
TRBJ2-3 TRBD1 TRBV6-1 17 - CASSADRGRIGADTQYF TGTGCCAGCAGTGCCGACAGGGGGCGCATAGGTGCAGATACGCAGTATTTT
TRBJ2-7 TRBD2 TRBV2 16 - CASGTSGEVKSYEQYF TGTGCCAGTGGGACTAGCGGAGAGGTAAAGTCGTACGAGCAGTACTTC
TRBJ1-1 - TRBV7-2 13 - CASSLTVNTEAFF TGTGCCAGCAGCCTGACAGTAAACACTGAAGCTTTCTTT
TRBJ1-1 - TRBV29-1 12 - CSVGVGDTEAFF TGCAGCGTTGGGGTAGGGGACACTGAAGCTTTCTTT
TRBJ1-1 - TRBV7-8 14 - CASSYEPQYTEAFF TGTGCCAGCAGCTACGAACCTCAGTACACTGAAGCTTTCTTT
TRBJ1-1 TRBD1 TRBV28 19 - CASNPMGGGRDRGGPEAFF TGTGCCAGCAACCCTATGGGAGGGGGCCGGGACAGGGGCGGTCCTGAAGCTTTCTTT
TRBJ2-1 - TRBV7-8 15 - CASSLAIEGTNEQFF TGTGCCAGCAGCTTAGCGATCGAGGGTACCAATGAGCAGTTCTTC
TRBJ2-1 - TRBV19 14 - CASSPKTGINEQFF TGTGCCAGTAGTCCAAAGACAGGAATAAATGAGCAGTTCTTC
TRBJ2-2 - TRBV7-7 15 - CASSSTRANTGELFF TGTGCTAGCAGCTCCACCCGAGCGAACACCGGGGAGCTGTTTTTT
TRBJ2-7 TRBD1 TRBV11-2 14 - CASRPGTGVYEQYF TGTGCCAGCCGCCCGGGGACAGGGGTATACGAGCAGTACTTC
TRBJ1-5 - TRBV6-5 13 few CASSYRGNQPQHF TGTGCCAGCAGTTACAGGGGTAATCAGCCCCAGCATTTT
TRBJ1-3 - TRBV7-9 14 once CASSSLSSGNTIYF TGTGCCAGCAGCTCTTTATCGTCTGGAAACACCATATATTTT
TRBJ1-5 TRBD1 TRBV7-2 14 - CASSPGHRGQPQHF TGTGCCAGCAGCCCGGGACACAGGGGACAGCCCCAGCATTTT
TRBJ2-5 - TRBV2 13 - CASSARTRETQYF TGTGCCAGCAGTGCCCGGACACGCGAGACCCAGTACTTC